This passage covers 27 T cell receptor beta chains from one sample sequenced in a study of cytomegalovirus exposure and HLA in healthy donors. Data came from immunoSEQ multiplex PCR; TCRdb stores just in-frame clones and leaves some out. The sample includes over 250,000 clones, 86% of them seen just once. The sample consisted of PBMCs. The receptors stem from a young woman in good health and CMV-seronegative.

The rearrangement joins TRBV5-4 to TRBJ2-7, with 11 bases identical to TRBD1. Losses at the gene ends were 2 bases for V and 4 bases for J; bases not matched to a gene: 5. CDR3 size: 15 residues. Germline lookup yields CDR1 SGHNT and CDR2 YYREEE (reference sequence). The CDR3 sequence: CASSLTGQGGYEQYF. The CDR3 DNA follows: TGTGCCAGCAGCTTAACGGGACAGGGGGGGTACGAGCAGTACTTC.

V and J are TRBV18 and TRBJ1-5; tentative D call: TRBD1 (5 bases). Germline-derived CDR1 and CDR2 are KGHSH and LQKENI. This CDR3 comprises 15 residues. V lost 3 bases, J lost 6 bases, and 15 bases lay in between. CDR3 in amino acids: CASSPSQGFSQPQHF. As DNA, the CDR3 is TGTGCCAGCTCACCCAGTCAGGGTTTTAGTCAGCCCCAGCATTTT.

The V call is TRBV5-3, the J call TRBJ2-7; 16 nucleotides match TRBD2. TRBV5-3 is treated as an ORF (open reading frame) with a function not yet certain. V was pared by 2 bases and J by 6 bases, with 8 bases of the junction left unmatched. The CDR3 length is 17 residues. The CDR3 DNA is TGTGCCAGAAGCTTACCGGGACTAGCGGGGGGGCCCTGCGAGCAGTACTTC. Translating it yields CARSLPGLAGGPCEQYF.

The genes are TRBV4-1 and TRBJ1-5; D unclear. Deletions cut 1 base from V and 4 bases from J, with 11 bases between. This CDR3 is 15 amino acids long. The germline V gene has CDR1 MGHRA and CDR2 YSYEKL. The CDR3 reads CASSQVWGGNQPQHF. The CDR3 nucleotides read TGCGCCAGCAGCCAAGTTTGGGGAGGTAATCAGCCCCAGCATTTT.

The CDR3 spells CASRRQGSNTEAFF. The DNA of the CDR3 is TGTGCCAGCAGGCGACAGGGTTCGAATACTGAAGCTTTCTTT. The chain employs TRBV6-5 and TRBJ1-1, with 7 nucleotides matching TRBD1. CDR3 length: 14 amino acids. Germline CDR1 reads MNHEY; CDR2 reads SVGAGI. V lost 6 bases to trimming and J lost 5 bases; unmatched junction nucleotides: 9.

This chain links TRBV2 with TRBJ2-1; 10 bases line up with TRBD2. J was trimmed by 0 bases and V by 5 bases; bases with no gene match: 4. This CDR3 is built from 16 residues. Germline V lookup: CDR1 SNHLY, CDR2 FYNNEI. CDR3 sequence: CASSLIAGGSYNEQFF. Written as DNA, the CDR3 is TGTGCCAGCAGTCTCATAGCGGGGGGCTCCTACAATGAGCAGTTCTTC.

The genes are TRBV7-8 and TRBJ2-7; TRBD2 aligns across 7 bases. V was pared by 2 bases and J by 3 bases, with 4 bases of the junction left unmatched. The germline V gene has CDR1 SGHVS and CDR2 FQNEAQ. This CDR3 contains 14 residues. Written as DNA, the CDR3 is TGTGCCAGCAGCTTAAGCGGGGCCCTCTACGAGCAGTACTTC. This codes for CASSLSGALYEQYF.

V is TRBV19 and J is TRBJ2-6; 7 positions match TRBD2. V gave up 3 bases and J gave up 0 bases; unmatched junction bases: 5. The CDR3 consists of 17 residues. The germline CDR1 and CDR2 sequences are LNHDA and SQIVND (reference sequence). In DNA, the CDR3 is TGTGCCAGTAGTATGGGAGGGTATAGCTCTGGGGCCAACGTCCTGACTTTC. It is translated as CASSMGGYSSGANVLTF.

This chain links TRBV5-1 with TRBJ1-5; no definite D call. Germline V gene data show CDR1 as SGHRS and CDR2 as YFSETQ. The CDR3 is 15 residues long. V was clipped by 6 bases and J by 4 bases, with 17 bases between them. The CDR3 DNA is TGCGCCAGCACCCCGATGGGGAGACTTAATCAGCCCCAGCATTTT. The encoded protein is CASTPMGRLNQPQHF.

V and J are TRBV2 and TRBJ2-7, with 7 positions matching TRBD1. This CDR3 spans 13 amino acids. The germline V gene has CDR1 SNHLY and CDR2 FYNNEI. Germline trimming cut 4 bases from V and 3 bases from J; bases unmatched to any gene: 3. The CDR3 nucleotides read TGTGCCAGCAGTGGGGACAGACTCTACGAGCAGTACTTC. It is translated as CASSGDRLYEQYF.

This sequence joins TRBV6-1 and TRBJ2-3; 9 bases align to TRBD2. Trimming removed 1 base from V and 6 bases from J; junction bases left unmatched: 5. Germline assignment: CDR1 MNHNS and CDR2 SASEGT. This CDR3 has 15 residues. CDR3 loop: CASSEVGGGADTQYF. CDR3 nucleotides: TGTGCCAGCAGTGAAGTGGGCGGGGGGGCGGATACGCAGTATTTT.

V and J are TRBV2 and TRBJ1-1, with a weak D call TRBD1 (5 bases). In germline, CDR1 is SNHLY, CDR2 FYNNEI. Trimming cost V 4 bases and J 1 base, with 7 bases left between them. This CDR3 has 13 amino acids. This CDR3 reads CASSGQTNTEAFF. As DNA, the CDR3 is TGTGCCAGCAGTGGACAGACGAACACTGAAGCTTTCTTT.

The rearrangement joins TRBV27 to TRBJ1-5; TRBD1 matches 11 bases. CDR1 MNHEY and CDR2 SMNVEV come from the germline V gene (reference sequence). V shed 6 bases, J shed 1 base, and the junction held 5 bases outside the gene matches. The CDR3 extends over 16 amino acids. The CDR3 bases are TGTGCCAGCAGGGGGACAGGGGGGGTAAGCAATCAGCCCCAGCATTTT. Its translation: CASRGTGGVSNQPQHF.

This clone occurred a few times. This chain links TRBV6-4 with TRBJ2-2, with D tentatively TRBD2 (7 bases). The CDR3 has 16 amino acids. V was pared by 0 bases and J by 6 bases, with 14 bases between. CDR1 and CDR2 (germline): MRHNA, SNTAGT. As DNA, the CDR3 is TGTGCCAGCAGTGACTCCGCGGGGGCCACATCCGGGGAGCTGTTTTTT. Amino acid sequence: CASSDSAGATSGELFF.

This chain uses TRBV6-1 with TRBJ1-1; D may be TRBD1 (5 bases). Per the germline V gene, CDR1 is MNHNS and CDR2 is SASEGT. The CDR3 contains 14 residues. V was pared by 7 bases and J by 1 base, with 13 bases between. The CDR3 loop reads CASTRGGTNTEAFF. In DNA, the CDR3 is TGTGCCAGCACCCGGGGAGGGACGAACACTGAAGCTTTCTTT.

The V call is TRBV29-1, the J call TRBJ1-1; no clear D. This CDR3 contains 12 residues. Germline CDR1 SQVTM, CDR2 ANQGSEA. Between the trimmed V and J ends, which lost 7 bases and 3 bases, there was a span of 12 bases. This CDR3 is CSGSFRDTEAFF. DNA for the CDR3: TGCAGCGGCTCCTTTCGGGACACTGAAGCTTTCTTT.

The chain has TRBV30 and TRBJ1-5; D remains unclear. CDR1 and CDR2 from the germline V gene are GTSNPN and SVGIG (reference sequence). Trimming removed 4 bases from V and 0 bases from J, with 10 bases in between. This CDR3 comprises 14 residues. In DNA, the CDR3 is TGTGCCTGGACCCCTGGGCTTAGCAATCAGCCCCAGCATTTT. It translates to CAWTPGLSNQPQHF.

The J gene is TRBJ2-2, the V gene TRBV7-2; maybe TRBD2 (7 bases). Between the trimmed V and J ends, which lost 2 bases and 0 bases, there was a span of 10 bases. From germline, CDR1 is SGHTA and CDR2 FQGNSA. CDR3 size: 16 residues. In DNA form, the CDR3 reads TGTGCCAGCAGCTTAAGGGGGGGCGCGAACACCGGGGAGCTGTTTTTT. Protein sequence: CASSLRGGANTGELFF. The full variable domain, with the rest looked up from reference TRBV7-2 and TRBJ2-2, is GAGVSQSPSNKVTEKGKDVELRCDPISGHTALYWYRQSLGQGLEFLIYFQGNSAPDKSGLPSDRFSAERTGGSVSTLTIQRTQQEDSAVYLCASSLRGGANTGELFFGEGSRLTVL.

The chain links TRBV2 to TRBJ2-7; 12 bases are a match to TRBD1. V gave up 7 bases and J gave up 7 bases; unmatched junction bases: 11. Germline V gives CDR1 SNHLY, CDR2 FYNNEI. The CDR3 spans 15 residues. Here the CDR3 DNA reads TGTGCCAGCAAGCCCCCGGGACAGGGGGCGGGGGAGCAGTACTTC. It yields the protein CASKPPGQGAGEQYF.

V and J are TRBV6-6 and TRBJ1-2; possible D gene TRBD1, 5 bases. Germline V gene sequence: CDR1 MNHNY, CDR2 SVGAGI (reference sequence). The V gene lost 6 bases and the J gene lost 3 bases, with 5 bases spanning the gap. The CDR3 sequence is 11 residues long. The CDR3 is CASRTDYGYTF. CDR3 nucleotides: TGTGCCAGCAGGACAGACTATGGCTACACCTTC.

The chain employs TRBV6-5 and TRBJ2-1; perhaps TRBD1 as D (6 bases). The V end was cut by 2 bases, the J end by 6 bases, with 8 bases between. The CDR3 consists of 13 residues. Germline V gives CDR1 MNHEY, CDR2 SVGAGI. The CDR3 coding sequence is TGTGCCAGCAGTTACACGGACAGCAATGAGCAGTTCTTC. Its translation: CASSYTDSNEQFF.

The rearrangement links TRBV27 to TRBJ1-2, with 8 bases lining up with TRBD1. Germline V gene lookup returns CDR1 MNHEY and CDR2 SMNVEV (reference sequence). CDR3 length: 17 residues. The V and J ends lost 6 bases and 4 bases, in that order; junction bases with no gene match: 16. CDR3 protein: CASRPQRTGLLGYGYTF. Written as DNA, the CDR3 is TGTGCCAGCAGGCCTCAGAGGACAGGGCTATTAGGCTATGGCTACACCTTC.

This clone was counted only a few times. The chain employs TRBV9 and TRBJ2-7; 7 nucleotides align to TRBD2. The CDR3 loop spans 14 amino acids. J gave up 2 bases and V 0 bases, and 2 bases lay outside the gene matches. Germline CDR1 SGDLS, CDR2 YYNGEE. CDR3 amino acids: CASSVEAGAYEQYF. The CDR3 DNA is TGTGCCAGCAGCGTAGAGGCGGGAGCCTACGAGCAGTACTTC.

V is TRBV7-2 and J is TRBJ2-7; 10 bases agree with TRBD2. Germline lookup yields CDR1 SGHTA and CDR2 FQGNSA. Trimming at V came to 4 bases and at J to 4 bases, leaving 7 bases not matched to a gene. The CDR3 is 15 residues long. The CDR3 bases are TGTGCCAGCAGCTCGCAACTAGCGGGGTTGTACGAGCAGTACTTC. The encoded protein is CASSSQLAGLYEQYF.

The chain carries TRBV2 and TRBJ1-4; TRBD1 aligns across 7 bases. The germline V gene has CDR1 SNHLY and CDR2 FYNNEI. The CDR3 loop spans 14 amino acids. The J segment lost 4 bases and the V segment lost 6 bases, leaving 5 bases of the junction unmatched. CDR3: CASRPRQGNEKLFF. CDR3 nucleotide sequence: TGTGCCAGCAGGCCGCGACAGGGTAATGAAAAACTGTTTTTT.

The genes are TRBV27 and TRBJ1-6, with 9 bases that match TRBD1. V shed 3 bases, J shed 8 bases, and the junction held 11 bases outside the gene matches. Germline V gives CDR1 MNHEY, CDR2 SMNVEV (reference sequence). The CDR3 spans 17 residues. This CDR3 reads CASSFAPGTGLDSPLHF. CDR3 sequence (DNA): TGTGCCAGCAGTTTTGCTCCCGGGACAGGGCTTGATTCACCCCTCCACTTT.

The chain links TRBV19 to TRBJ2-7, with D unresolved. The CDR3 is 13 residues long. Germline CDR1 and CDR2: LNHDA and SQIVND (reference sequence). Trimming stripped 5 bases from V and 2 bases from J, with 10 bases between. CDR3 region: CASSPQITYEQYF. The CDR3 DNA follows: TGTGCCAGTAGTCCACAGATCACCTACGAGCAGTACTTC.